This TCR beta chain is from a study of blood T cell repertoires in COVID-19. Study as a whole: Samples of COVID-19 (acute and convalescent) were obtained from the United States, Italy and Spain.

Study processing details: The authors estimated nucleated cell counts from reference gene primer amplification. Here immunoSEQ multiplex PCR was the method, and the copy in TCRdb shows in-frame clones only, minus some. V and J calls and clone size follow that table, whereas D and trimming were derived from the DNA. The sample consists of about 280,000 clones, about 82% of them appearing once. The V and J ends lost 8 bases and 6 bases, in that order; junction bases with no gene match: 11. This CDR3 region has 16 residues. The sequence was obtained from a man aged 45-60 years with active or convalescent COVID-19. The gene calls are TRBV23-1 and TRBJ2-7, with 15 bases lining up with TRBD2. TRBV23-1 has ORF status, its function being uncertain. Source material: peripheral blood. CDR3: CASPGLAGGRQLEQYF. As DNA, the CDR3 is TGCGCCAGCCCGGGACTAGCGGGAGGTCGGCAACTCGAGCAGTACTTC.